The source of this T cell receptor (beta chain) is a study of control samples from healthy donors and cancer patients. Method: immunoSEQ multiplex PCR; TCRdb's copy keeps in-frame clones and lacks some. Of about 84,000 clones listed, 84% are singletons. CDR1 and CDR2 (germline): MNHEY, SMNVEV (reference sequence). The V gene lost 5 bases and the J gene lost 0 bases, with 10 bases spanning the gap. The CDR3 runs 14 residues. This chain uses TRBV27 with TRBJ1-1; D ambiguous. This clonotype originated in a man aged 55 to 70 with head and neck cancer. The sequenced sample consisted of PBMCs. DNA for the CDR3: TGTGCCAGCAGTGGTTCTCGTATGAACACTGAAGCTTTCTTT. Protein sequence: CASSGSRMNTEAFF.